This T cell receptor (beta chain) was captured in a study of cytomegalovirus exposure and HLA in healthy donors. For this clone: Its specificity is unknown.

General observations from the study: A later analysis linked around 15,000 TCR beta sequences to HLA alleles at 0.05 false discovery rate.

Sampled while nominally healthy, donors likely had unrecorded immune exposures. The germline CDR1 and CDR2 sequences are LNHNV and YYDKDF (reference sequence). The CDR3 extends over 15 amino acids. The V segment lost 1 base and the J segment 4 bases; nucleotides outside the gene matches: 3. It was with 60 Vbeta and 13 Jbeta primers that the PCR ran. Generated by immunoSEQ multiplex PCR, the TCRdb table keeps only in-frame clones and is missing some. The profile shows some 100,000 clones, roughly 79% of them singletons. The J gene is TRBJ1-2, the V gene TRBV15; 10 bases map to TRBD1. The origin of this receptor is a woman aged 30 to 39 in good health and CMV-seronegative. The material sequenced was PBMCs. This CDR3 is CATSRAGQGGYGYTF. The CDR3 DNA reads as TGTGCCACCAGCAGAGCAGGACAGGGGGGCTATGGCTACACCTTC.